This T cell receptor beta chain was sequenced during a study of spatial heterogeneity in lung cancer. Study-wide context: Each distinct TCR and UMI combination averaged more than ten appearances in raw reads.

Indicated time point: sample taken at primary tumor resection. Researchers sequenced whole RNA taken from tumor, nontumor lung or frozen PBMC without sorting. MiXCR, applied by TCRdb to the 5' RACE reads, yields one record per CDR3 protein. The repertoire holds tens of thousands of distinct CDR3 sequences, with approximately 8.5% as singletons. The junction had 7 bases not matched to a gene; V was cut back by 7 bases and J by 5 bases. In germline, CDR1 is MDHEN, CDR2 SYDVKM. The CDR3 extends over 13 amino acids. The V gene is TRBV28, the J gene TRBJ1-2, with 7 bases identical to TRBD1. This sequence was found in a male donor with early-stage non-small cell lung cancer. Source: PBMCs, taken at surgery. The DNA of the CDR3 is TGTGCCAGCACTGCCGGGACAGAGTATGGCTACACCTTC. Amino acids: CASTAGTEYGYTF.